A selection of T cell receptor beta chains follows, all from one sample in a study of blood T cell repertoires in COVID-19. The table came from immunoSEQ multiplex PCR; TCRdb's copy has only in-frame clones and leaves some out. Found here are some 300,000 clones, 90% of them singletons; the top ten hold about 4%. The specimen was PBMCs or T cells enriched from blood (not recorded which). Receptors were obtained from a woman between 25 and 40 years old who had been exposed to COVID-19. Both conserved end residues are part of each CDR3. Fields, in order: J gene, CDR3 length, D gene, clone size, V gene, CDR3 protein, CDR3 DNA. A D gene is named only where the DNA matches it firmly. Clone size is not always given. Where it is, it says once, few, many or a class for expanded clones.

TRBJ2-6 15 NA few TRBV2 CASGEVGLGANVLTF TGTGCCAGCGGGGAAGTGGGCCTAGGGGCCAACGTCCTGACTTTC
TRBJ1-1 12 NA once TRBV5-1 CASSVNRAEAFF TGCGCCAGCAGCGTTAACAGGGCTGAAGCTTTCTTT
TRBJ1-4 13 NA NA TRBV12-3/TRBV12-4 CASSLRTNEKLFF TGTGCCAGCAGTTTACGAACTAATGAAAAACTGTTTTTT
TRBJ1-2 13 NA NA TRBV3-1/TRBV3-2 CASSQVKDNGYTF TGTGCCAGCAGCCAAGTAAAGGACAATGGCTACACCTTC
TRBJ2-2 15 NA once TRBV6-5 CASSYQGGNTGELFF TGTGCCAGCAGTTACCAGGGCGGGAACACCGGGGAGCTGTTTTTT
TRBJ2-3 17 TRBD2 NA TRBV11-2 CASSLELAGVLTDTQYF TGTGCCAGCAGCTTAGAACTAGCGGGGGTCCTCACAGATACGCAGTATTTT
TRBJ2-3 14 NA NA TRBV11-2 CASSQFTGVDTQYF TGTGCCAGCAGTCAATTTACCGGGGTAGATACGCAGTATTTT
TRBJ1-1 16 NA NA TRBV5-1 CASSLASGRSNTEAFF TGCGCCAGCAGCTTGGCCTCTGGCAGGTCGAACACTGAAGCTTTCTTT
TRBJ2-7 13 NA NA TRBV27 CASSSRDSYEQYF TGTGCCAGCAGTTCCAGGGATTCCTACGAGCAGTACTTC
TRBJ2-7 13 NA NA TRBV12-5 CASGFGDTYEQYF TGTGCTAGTGGTTTTGGGGACACCTACGAGCAGTACTTC
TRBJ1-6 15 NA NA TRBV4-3 CASSQEYGTSPPLHF TGCGCCAGCAGCCAAGAGTATGGCACCTCTCCACCCCTCCACTTT
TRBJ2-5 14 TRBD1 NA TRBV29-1 CSVVWTGSQETQYF TGCAGCGTTGTCTGGACAGGGTCCCAAGAGACCCAGTACTTC
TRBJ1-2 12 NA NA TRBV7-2 CASSDTGSGYTF TGTGCCAGCAGCGACACAGGGAGCGGCTACACCTTC
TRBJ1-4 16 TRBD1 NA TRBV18 CASSPWTGGVGEKLFF TGTGCCAGCTCACCCTGGACAGGGGGCGTAGGTGAAAAACTGTTTTTT
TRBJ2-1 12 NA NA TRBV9 CASSASMNEQFF TGTGCCAGCAGCGCTAGTATGAATGAGCAGTTCTTC
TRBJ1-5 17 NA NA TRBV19 CASSIARIWAVNQPQHF TGTGCCAGTAGTATAGCCCGGATTTGGGCAGTTAATCAGCCCCAGCATTTT
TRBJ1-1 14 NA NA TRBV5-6 CASSFGYGARYQNF NA
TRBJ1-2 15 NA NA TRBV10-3 CAISRGQGVGYGYTF TGTGCCATCAGCAGGGGTCAGGGAGTCGGCTATGGCTACACCTTC
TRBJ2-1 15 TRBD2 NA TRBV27 CASSPNRWRGWDKFF TGTGCCAGCAGTCCAAACCGCTGGCGGGGGTGGGATAAGTTCTTC
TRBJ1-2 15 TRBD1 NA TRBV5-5 CASSLGPTGPYGYTF TGTGCCAGCAGCTTGGGACCGACAGGGCCCTATGGCTACACCTTC
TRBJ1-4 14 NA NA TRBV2 CASSEVRGSEKLFF TGTGCCAGCAGTGAAGTCAGGGGAAGTGAAAAACTGTTTTTT
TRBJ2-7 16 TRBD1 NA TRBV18 CASSPYPGTGRYEQYF TGTGCCAGCTCACCATACCCCGGGACAGGGCGCTACGAGCAGTACTTC
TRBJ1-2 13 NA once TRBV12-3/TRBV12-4 CASRGRDGPGYTF TGTGCCAGCAGGGGGCGGGACGGGCCTGGCTACACCTTC
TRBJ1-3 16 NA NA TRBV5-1 CASSLPTGTSGNTIYF TGCGCCAGCAGCTTGCCTACAGGTACCTCTGGAAACACCATATATTTT